Sequencing of this T cell receptor beta chain was carried out in a study of blood T cell repertoires in COVID-19. Study-level information: Samples of COVID-19 (acute and convalescent) were obtained from the United States, Italy and Spain. Sources were T cells, B-cell-depleted T cells, or PBMCs; the material itself was cDNA or gDNA.

Per the original methods: Estimated nucleated cell counts came from reference gene primer amplification. Profiled with immunoSEQ multiplex PCR; TCRdb holds only in-frame clones, not every one. V and J calls and clone size are those listed in that table; D and trimming were worked out from the DNA. The repertoire includes tens of thousands of clones, more than 75% of them detected once, and 29% sits in the top ten. This CDR3 region has 11 residues. V lost 3 bases and J 8 bases, leaving 7 bases between the germline ends. The sample comprised peripheral blood. This rearrangement joins TRBV12-3 or TRBV12-4 to TRBJ1-1; a weak D match, TRBD1 (5 bases). The receptor was derived from a woman aged 80 or over with active or convalescent COVID-19. The CDR3: CASSFRAEAFF. The CDR3 region has the DNA TGTGCCAGCAGTTTCAGGGCCGAAGCTTTCTTT.